The source of this TCR beta chain is a study of immune cell composition in non-small cell lung cancer. Study-wide context: Most cases were lung adenocarcinoma or squamous cell carcinoma.

Genomic DNA came from frozen unsorted single-cell suspensions. Study outcomes and limitations: Squamous carcinomas (approximately 80%) more often had tumour-associated clones >0.5% than adenocarcinomas (around 35%).

Concerning this clone itself: Its matching antigen is unknown.

Profiling relied on immunoSEQ multiplex PCR, and the TCRdb table lists in-frame clones only, not all of them. The sample has 4,500 to 5,500 clones, 60% to 85% seen once. Germline CDR1 reads SEHNR; CDR2 reads FQNEAQ (reference sequence). V gave up 4 bases and J gave up 8 bases; unmatched junction bases: 6. The CDR3 length is 14 residues. The chain is built from TRBV7-9 and TRBJ2-1, with TRBD1 matching over 9 bases. Sample: lung tumor tissue. This receptor was identified in a human donor with non-small cell lung cancer. The CDR3 nucleotides are TGTGCCAGCAGCTCTTGGACAGGGGCCGATGAGCAGTTCTTC. It codes for CASSSWTGADEQFF.